This T cell receptor beta chain was observed in a study of chemoradiotherapy in HPV16-positive cancers (dated by TCRdb to the early 2020s). Regarding the research as a whole: Using functional T-cell assays on cells from a couple of HPV16-positive patients, the researchers defined candidate HPV-specific T-cell clones and common TCR motifs. The study asked whether T-cell immunity to the HPV oncoproteins E6 and E7 changes during chemoradiotherapy and whether this immunity affects survival. Next, the candidate HPV-specific TCRs and motifs were followed in TCR repertoires from around 92 patients with HPV-related cancers. The investigation overall reported the following: The functional definition of HPV-specific T cells was derived from only two HPV16-positive patients, and the survival association was reported for HPV16-positive patients. In HPV16-positive patients, expansion of HPV-responsive T cells during chemoradiotherapy was found to be associated with improved recurrence-free survival. Expansion of candidate HPV-specific clones and E7-related TCR motifs was observed in the tumor microenvironment during treatment, whereas no such expansion was observed for non-HPV-specific T cells.

Repertoires were sampled repeatedly over the course of chemoradiotherapy so that clonal expansion in the tumor microenvironment could be followed. As concerns this clone: The clone's antigen remains unknown. No base quality values were provided; no much bigger clone lies one nucleotide off.

The library was produced with the immunoSEQ multiplex PCR assay. The source is immuneACCESS, and TCRdb retained only in-frame sequences with V and J called. Part of the clones is not carried over; for the studies checked, unresolved V genes explain less than half of this, and the remainder is unexplained. For this sample there are 2,500 to 4,000 clones; around 90% appear just once. The ten largest clones capture 2% to 3% of the sample. V is pared back by 5 bases and J by 5 bases, with 15 bases lying between the germline termini. From a lookup of the germline V gene, CDR1 and CDR2 are SGHTA and FQGNSA. The CDR3 goes from the cysteine to the phenylalanine over 14 residues. Only the CDR3 region is kept as DNA, spanning 42 bases read in frame from base 1.

This specimen consisted of tumor tissue, obtained from a patient who underwent chemoradiotherapy. The clonotype comes from a human donor with HPV-associated anogenital cancer. This receptor chain uses TRBV7-2 and TRBJ1-1; tentative D gene TRBD1, with 5 bases matching. CDR3 sequence: CASSPRVEGTEAFF. The nucleotide sequence reads TGTGCCAGCAGCCCGAGGGTTGAGGGGACTGAAGCTTTCTTT.